This TCR beta chain was recorded in a study of T-cell memory formation after mild COVID-19. This clonotype was seen a few times. V lost 2 bases to trimming and J lost 5 bases, with 6 bases between them. The CDR3 has 13 amino acids. TCRdb ran MiXCR on the 5' RACE reads and lists one entry per CDR3 protein. This repertoire shows roughly 350,000 distinct CDR3 sequences, roughly 20% found once; its top ten account for approximately 13%. The sequence derives from an adult woman who had mild COVID-19 (a few samples of this study predate the infection). Cell type and time point are not known. Sequencing was carried out using PBMCs or a T cell subset sorted from them (not recorded which). The V call is TRBV12-3 or TRBV12-4, the J call TRBJ1-4, with unresolved D. The CDR3 protein is CASSLTQNEKLFF. The CDR3 region has the DNA TGTGCCAGCAGTTTAACACAAAATGAAAAACTGTTTTTT.